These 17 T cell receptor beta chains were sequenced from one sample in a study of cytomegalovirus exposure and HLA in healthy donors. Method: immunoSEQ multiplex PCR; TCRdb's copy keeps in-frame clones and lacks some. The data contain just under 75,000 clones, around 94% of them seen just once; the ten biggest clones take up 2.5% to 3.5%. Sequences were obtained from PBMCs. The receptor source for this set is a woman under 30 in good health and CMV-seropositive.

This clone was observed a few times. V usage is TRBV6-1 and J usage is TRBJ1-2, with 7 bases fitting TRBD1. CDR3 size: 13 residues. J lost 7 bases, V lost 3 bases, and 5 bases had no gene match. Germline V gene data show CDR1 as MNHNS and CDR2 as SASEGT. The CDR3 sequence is CASSDPGQAGYTF. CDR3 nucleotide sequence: TGTGCCAGCAGTGACCCCGGACAGGCTGGCTACACCTTC.

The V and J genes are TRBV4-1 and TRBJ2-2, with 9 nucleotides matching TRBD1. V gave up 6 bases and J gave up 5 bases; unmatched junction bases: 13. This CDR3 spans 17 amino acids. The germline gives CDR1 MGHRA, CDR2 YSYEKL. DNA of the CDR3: TGCGCCAGCAGTCCGACCCGGGACAGGGTAGAAACCGGGGAGCTGTTTTTT. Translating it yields CASSPTRDRVETGELFF.

The CDR3 DNA reads TGTGCCAGCAGCTCCAAGGACAGGGCCACTGAAGCTTTCTTT. Its protein product is CASSSKDRATEAFF. The chain is built from TRBV7-2 and TRBJ1-1, with TRBD1 matching 8 bases. CDR1 SGHTA and CDR2 FQGNSA come from the germline V gene. Trimming cost V 4 bases and J 4 bases; bases outside gene matches: 5. This CDR3 region has 14 residues.

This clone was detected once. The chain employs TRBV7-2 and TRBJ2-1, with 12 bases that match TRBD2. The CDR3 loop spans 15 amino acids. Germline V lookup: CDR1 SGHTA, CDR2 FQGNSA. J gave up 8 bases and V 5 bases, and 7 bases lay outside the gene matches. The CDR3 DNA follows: TGTGCCAGCAGCGCTACTAGCGGGAGGATCGATGAGCAGTTCTTC. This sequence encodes CASSATSGRIDEQFF.

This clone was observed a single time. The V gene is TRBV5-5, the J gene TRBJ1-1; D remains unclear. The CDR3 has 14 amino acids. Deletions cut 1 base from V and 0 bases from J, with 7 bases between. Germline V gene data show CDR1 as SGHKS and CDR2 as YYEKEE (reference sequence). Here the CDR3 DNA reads TGTGCCAGCAGCTTGTTAACTATGAACACTGAAGCTTTCTTT. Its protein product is CASSLLTMNTEAFF.

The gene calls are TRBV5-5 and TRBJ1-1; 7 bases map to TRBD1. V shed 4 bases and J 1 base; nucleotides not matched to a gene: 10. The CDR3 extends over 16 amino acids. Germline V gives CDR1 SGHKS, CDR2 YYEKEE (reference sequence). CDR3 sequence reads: CASSIRVRGANTEAFF. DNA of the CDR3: TGTGCCAGCAGCATCCGGGTCAGGGGGGCGAACACTGAAGCTTTCTTT.

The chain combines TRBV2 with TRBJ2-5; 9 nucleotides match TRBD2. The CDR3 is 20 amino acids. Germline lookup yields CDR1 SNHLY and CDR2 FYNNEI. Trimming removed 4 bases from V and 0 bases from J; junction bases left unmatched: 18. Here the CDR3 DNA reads TGTGCCAGCAGTGTTCCCAGGGAGAGACTAGCGGTATACAACCAAGAGACCCAGTACTTC. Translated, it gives CASSVPRERLAVYNQETQYF.

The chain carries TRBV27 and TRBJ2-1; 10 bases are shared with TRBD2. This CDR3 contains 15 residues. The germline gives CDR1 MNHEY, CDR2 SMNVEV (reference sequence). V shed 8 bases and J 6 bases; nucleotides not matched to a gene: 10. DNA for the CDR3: TGTGCCAGCGTACCGCTAGCGGGAGTTCGCAATGAGCAGTTCTTC. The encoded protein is CASVPLAGVRNEQFF.

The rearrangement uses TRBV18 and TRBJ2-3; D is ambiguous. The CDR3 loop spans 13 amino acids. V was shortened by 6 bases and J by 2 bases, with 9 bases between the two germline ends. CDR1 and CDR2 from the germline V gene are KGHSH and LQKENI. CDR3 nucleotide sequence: TGTGCCAGCTCCGACGGGTACACAGATACGCAGTATTTT. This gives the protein CASSDGYTDTQYF.

The CDR3 DNA reads TGTGCCAGCAGCCAAGAGTTAGTTTCGAGCTATGGCTACACCTTC. This codes for CASSQELVSSYGYTF. The chain links TRBV14 to TRBJ1-2, with D unresolved. Deletions cut 0 bases from V and 4 bases from J, with 12 bases between. Per the germline V gene, CDR1 is SGHDN and CDR2 is FVKESK. The CDR3 spans 15 residues.

CDR3 sequence reads: CARTADSYEQYF. The CDR3 nucleotides read TGTGCTCGTACAGCCGACTCCTACGAGCAGTACTTC. V gene TRBV6-1 combines with J gene TRBJ2-7; D ambiguous. The length of the CDR3 is 12 residues. The germline V gene encodes CDR1 MNHNS and CDR2 SASEGT.

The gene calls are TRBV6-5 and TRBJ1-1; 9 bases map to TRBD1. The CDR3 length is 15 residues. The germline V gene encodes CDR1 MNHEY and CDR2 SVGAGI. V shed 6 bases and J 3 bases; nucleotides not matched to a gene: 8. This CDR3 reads CASSRDRVGHTEAFF. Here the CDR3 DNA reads TGTGCCAGCAGCCGGGACAGGGTAGGGCACACTGAAGCTTTCTTT.

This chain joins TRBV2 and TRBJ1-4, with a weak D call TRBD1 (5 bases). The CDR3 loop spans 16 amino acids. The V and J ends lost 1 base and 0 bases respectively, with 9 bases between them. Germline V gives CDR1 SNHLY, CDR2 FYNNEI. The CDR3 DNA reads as TGTGCCAGCAGTGAAGAGTGGGGGGCAACTAATGAAAAACTGTTTTTT. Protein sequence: CASSEEWGATNEKLFF.

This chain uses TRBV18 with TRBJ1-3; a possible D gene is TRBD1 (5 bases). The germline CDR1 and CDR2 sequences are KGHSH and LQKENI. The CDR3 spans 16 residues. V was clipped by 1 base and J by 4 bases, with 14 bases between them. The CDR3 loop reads CASSPQSSGAGNTIYF. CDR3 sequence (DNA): TGTGCCAGCTCACCACAATCGAGTGGGGCAGGAAACACCATATATTTT.

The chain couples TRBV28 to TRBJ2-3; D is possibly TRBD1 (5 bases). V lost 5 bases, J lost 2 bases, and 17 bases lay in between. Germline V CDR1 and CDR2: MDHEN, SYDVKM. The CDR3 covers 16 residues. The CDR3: CASSPTREIDTDTQYF. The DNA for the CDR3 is TGTGCCAGCAGTCCCACCAGGGAAATAGACACAGATACGCAGTATTTT. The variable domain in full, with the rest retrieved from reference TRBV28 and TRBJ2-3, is DVKVTQSSRYLVKRTGEKVFLECVQDMDHENMFWYRQDPGLGLRLIYFSYDVKMKEKGDIPEGYSVSREKKERFSLILESASTNQTSMYLCASSPTREIDTDTQYFGPGTRLTVL.

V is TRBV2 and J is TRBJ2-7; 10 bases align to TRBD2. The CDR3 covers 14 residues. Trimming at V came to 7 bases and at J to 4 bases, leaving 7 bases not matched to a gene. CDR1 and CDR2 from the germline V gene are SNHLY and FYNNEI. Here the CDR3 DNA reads TGTGCCAGCACCGGGACTAGCGAGAATTACGAGCAGTACTTC. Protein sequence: CASTGTSENYEQYF.

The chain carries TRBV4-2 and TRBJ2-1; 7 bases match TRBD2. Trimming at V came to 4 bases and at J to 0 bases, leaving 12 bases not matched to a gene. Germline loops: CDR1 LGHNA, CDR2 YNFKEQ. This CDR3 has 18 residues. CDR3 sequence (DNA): TGTGCCAGCAGCCCCAGCGGGATCGAGTCCTTCTCCTACAATGAGCAGTTCTTC. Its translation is CASSPSGIESFSYNEQFF.